The clone carrying this T cell receptor beta chain was counted many times. The sample comes from a study of T-cell reconstitution after alpha-beta-depleted transplantation in children. The TCRbeta library incorporated unique molecular identifiers. TCRdb re-called the PCR reads with MiXCR, one entry per CDR3 protein. The sample shows around 700,000 distinct CDR3 sequences, roughly 13% of them seen only once. Germline assignment: CDR1 SEHNR and CDR2 FQNEAQ (reference sequence). Trimming stripped 7 bases from V and 4 bases from J, with 15 bases between. The CDR3 runs 14 residues. The chain combines TRBV7-9 with TRBJ2-3; D gene unclear. The sample was PBMCs, taken before TCRalphabeta/CD19-depleted stem cell transplant. The TCR originated in a girl aged 2-10 years with congenital amegakaryocytic thrombocytopenia, due to receive a stem cell transplant. The CDR3 DNA reads as TGTGCCAGCATAGGGCCAGTTCAAGCAGATACGCAGTATTTT. It codes for CASIGPVQADTQYF.